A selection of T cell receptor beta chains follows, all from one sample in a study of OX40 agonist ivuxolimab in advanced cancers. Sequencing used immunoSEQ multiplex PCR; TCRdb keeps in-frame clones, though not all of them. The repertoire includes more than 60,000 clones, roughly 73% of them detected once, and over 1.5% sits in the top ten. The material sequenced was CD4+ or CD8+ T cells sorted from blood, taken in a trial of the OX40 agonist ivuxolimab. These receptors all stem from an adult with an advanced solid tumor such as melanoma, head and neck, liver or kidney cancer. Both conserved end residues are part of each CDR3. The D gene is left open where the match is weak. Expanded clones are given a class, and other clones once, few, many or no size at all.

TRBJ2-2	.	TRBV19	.	TGTGCCAGTAGTGCATTTGAGACCCACCTTAAGAACACCGGGGAGCTGTTTTTT	CASSAFETHLKNTGELFF
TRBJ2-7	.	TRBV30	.	TGTGCCTGGAGCCTGATTTACGAGCAGTACTTC	CAWSLIYEQYF
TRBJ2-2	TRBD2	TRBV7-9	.	TGTGCCAGCAGCTTCGGGGGGGACACCGGGGAGCTGTTTTTT	CASSFGGDTGELFF
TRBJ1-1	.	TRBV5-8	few	TGTGCCAGCAGCCCATGGACGGGGGTCACTGAAGCTTTCTTT	CASSPWTGVTEAFF
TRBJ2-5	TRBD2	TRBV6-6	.	TGTGCCAGCAGTTACAGCGGGAGAAAAGGAGAGACCCAGTACTTC	CASSYSGRKGETQYF
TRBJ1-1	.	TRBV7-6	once	TGTGCCAGCAGCTTATTTGGAGGAGAAGCTTTCTTT	CASSLFGGEAFF
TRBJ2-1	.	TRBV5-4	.	TGTGCCAGCAGCTTGATTTGGGGCAATGAGCAGTTCTTC	CASSLIWGNEQFF
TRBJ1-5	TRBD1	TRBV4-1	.	TGCGCCAGCAGCCCCGGGGGAGGGGGCGGTCAGCCCCAGCATTTT	CASSPGGGGGQPQHF
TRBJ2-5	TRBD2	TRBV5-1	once	TGCGCCAGCAGCTTACTGGGGGGGGAGACCCAGTACTTC	CASSLLGGETQYF
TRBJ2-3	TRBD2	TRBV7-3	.	TGTGCCAGCAGCTTAATGGGTGCTAGCGGGAGCACAGATACGCAGTATTTT	CASSLMGASGSTDTQYF
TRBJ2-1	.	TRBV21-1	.	TGTGCCAGCAGCCTACGGTGGGGGAATTACAATGAGCAGTTCTTC	CASSLRWGNYNEQFF
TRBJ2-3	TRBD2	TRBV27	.	TGTGCCAGCAGTTCCGTGACTAGCGGGAGAGAAAATACGCAGTATTTT	CASSSVTSGRENTQYF
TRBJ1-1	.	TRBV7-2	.	TGTGCCAGCAGTCGAACAGGGTCAGAAGCTTTCTTT	CASSRTGSEAFF